The rows below give T cell receptor beta chains drawn from one sample of a study of T-cell memory formation after mild COVID-19. TCRdb analysed the 5' RACE reads with MiXCR anew, one entry per CDR3 protein. Of about 84,000 distinct CDR3 sequences listed, roughly 14% are singletons. Sequenced material: PBMCs or a T cell subset sorted from them (not recorded which). The receptors were gathered from an adult woman who had mild COVID-19 (a few samples of this study predate the infection). Cell type and time point are not known. CDR3s include the opening cysteine and the closing phenylalanine or tryptophan. Each record gives: clone size, V gene, D gene, J gene, CDR3 protein, CDR3 DNA. A D gene is named only where the DNA matches it firmly. Only some rows state a clone size, as once, few, many or a class for expanded clones.

many	TRBV7-9	NA	TRBJ2-1	CASSLGSYNEQFF	TGTGCCAGCAGCTTAGGCTCTTACAATGAGCAGTTCTTC
NA	TRBV6-2/TRBV6-3	NA	TRBJ2-7	CASGRGYEQYF	TGTGCCAGCGGTAGGGGCTACGAGCAGTACTTC
few	TRBV6-5	TRBD1	TRBJ2-1	CASSYSSVNRGYEQFF	TGTGCCAGCAGTTACTCGAGTGTAAACAGGGGATATGAGCAGTTCTTC
many	TRBV29-1	NA	TRBJ1-2	CSVEWGNYGYTF	TGCAGCGTTGAATGGGGGAACTATGGCTACACCTTC
NA	TRBV29-1	NA	TRBJ1-1	CSATGGHLNTEAFF	TGCAGCGCCACCGGTGGGCACTTGAACACTGAAGCTTTCTTT
NA	TRBV6-2/TRBV6-3	TRBD1	TRBJ1-1	CASSFHLGQGDTEAFF	TGTGCCAGCAGTTTCCATCTTGGACAGGGGGACACTGAAGCTTTCTTT
NA	TRBV5-6	NA	TRBJ2-3	CASSPPGGTDTQYF	TGTGCCAGCTCGCCTCCAGGCGGCACAGATACGCAGTATTTT
few	TRBV12-3/TRBV12-4	TRBD2	TRBJ2-1	CASRREDTKEQFF	TGTGCCAGCAGGCGGGAGGACACCAAAGAGCAGTTCTTC
few	TRBV4-2	NA	TRBJ2-5	CASSQDHSGREETQYF	TGTGCCAGCAGCCAAGATCACTCCGGACGCGAAGAGACCCAGTACTTC
NA	TRBV12-3/TRBV12-4	TRBD2	TRBJ2-1	CASSWGLASEQFF	TGTGCCAGCAGTTGGGGACTAGCCAGTGAGCAGTTCTTC
few	TRBV12-3/TRBV12-4	NA	TRBJ1-1	CASSPGMVTEAFF	TGTGCCAGCAGCCCAGGGATGGTTACTGAAGCTTTCTTT
many	TRBV7-8	NA	TRBJ1-6	CATPGHDNSPLHF	TGTGCCACCCCGGGACATGATAATTCACCCCTCCACTTT
NA	TRBV10-3	NA	TRBJ2-7	CAISEGGYEQYF	TGTGCCATCAGTGAGGGGGGCTACGAGCAGTACTTC
NA	TRBV5-5	TRBD2	TRBJ2-7	CASSWGTSGYEQYF	TGTGCCAGCAGCTGGGGGACTAGCGGCTACGAGCAGTACTTC
NA	TRBV7-9	NA	TRBJ2-2	CASSLVGAAGELFF	TGTGCCAGCAGCTTAGTCGGAGCAGCTGGGGAGCTGTTTTTT
few	TRBV5-1	NA	TRBJ2-7	CASSWGPTYEQYF	TGCGCCAGCAGCTGGGGCCCCACCTACGAGCAGTACTTC
NA	TRBV2	TRBD1	TRBJ1-5	CASSELGQGSNQPQHF	TGTGCCAGCAGTGAGCTGGGACAGGGAAGCAATCAGCCCCAGCATTTT
few	TRBV25-1	NA	TRBJ1-2	CASSGRGYTF	TGTGCCAGCAGTGGCCGTGGCTACACCTTC
NA	TRBV4-1	NA	TRBJ2-1	CASSPDPEGGEQFF	TGCGCCAGCAGCCCGGACCCTGAAGGGGGTGAGCAGTTCTTC
few	TRBV24-1	NA	TRBJ2-5	CATSEPRRFQGRETQYF	TGTGCCACCAGTGAACCCCGACGGTTTCAGGGGAGGGAGACCCAGTACTTC
NA	TRBV4-3	TRBD2	TRBJ2-7	CASSLGLAGTYEQYF	TGCGCCAGCAGCCTTGGACTAGCGGGAACCTACGAGCAGTACTTC
few	TRBV20-1	NA	TRBJ1-3	CSAPDGPSSGNTIYF	TGCAGTGCTCCCGATGGACCCAGCTCTGGAAACACCATATATTTT
NA	TRBV6-2/TRBV6-3	TRBD2	TRBJ2-1	CASSYLAGRYNEQFF	TGTGCCAGCAGTTACCTAGCGGGCCGATACAATGAGCAGTTCTTC
NA	TRBV29-1	NA	TRBJ1-1	CSVDFPGNTEDFF	TGCAGCGTTGATTTCCCGGGGAACACTGAAGATTTCTTT
few	TRBV11-2	NA	TRBJ2-2	CASSLGPGQRYTGELFF	TGTGCCAGCAGCTTAGGCCCCGGTCAGCGCTACACCGGGGAGCTGTTTTTT
few	TRBV25-1	NA	TRBJ2-5	CASSELGLASETQYF	TGTGCCAGCAGTGAACTCGGTCTAGCGTCGGAGACCCAGTACTTC
few	TRBV7-9	NA	TRBJ2-3	CASSLGLAGLMGDTQYF	TGTGCCAGCAGCTTAGGACTGGCTGGGCTCATGGGAGATACGCAGTATTTT